This T cell receptor (beta chain) is drawn from a study of cytomegalovirus exposure and HLA in healthy donors. Study at large: There were fewer than 500 genotyped donors. Of these, 81% fell in the genetic ancestry cluster associated with self-reported Caucasian donors. General study points: In a later analysis, HLA-associated beta chains showed higher expansion and lower generation probabilities than comparable chains. Cytomegalovirus-associated status was assigned to approximately 160 TCR beta chains.

As concerns this clone: Its specificity is unknown.

Trimming removed 7 bases from V and 4 bases from J, with 23 bases in between. The CDR3 is 17 residues long. Germline assignment: CDR1 LNHDA and CDR2 SQIVND (reference sequence). The study ran its PCR with 60 Vbeta and 13 Jbeta primers. Assay: immunoSEQ multiplex PCR; the TCRdb copy retains only in-frame clones and omits some. There are over 45,000 clones in the sample; roughly 83% occur only once, and 4.3% lies in the top ten. This sequence joins TRBV19 and TRBJ2-1, with TRBD1 as a possible D gene (6 bases). The source is a man aged 30-40 years in good health and CMV-seronegative. Sequencing used PBMCs. In DNA form, the CDR3 reads TGTGCCAGTACCGACAATGGGGGCCTCGCGAGATACAATGAGCAGTTCTTC. Translating it yields CASTDNGGLARYNEQFF.